The rows below give T cell receptor beta chains drawn from one sample of a study of blood T cell repertoires in COVID-19. Here immunoSEQ multiplex PCR was the method, and the copy in TCRdb shows in-frame clones only, minus some. Found here are 130,000 to 150,000 clones, 75% to 90% of them singletons; the top ten hold roughly 4.5%. Input material: peripheral blood. All receptors come from a human donor in a cohort sampled during active COVID-19. Both conserved end residues are part of each CDR3. Each record gives: clone size, V gene, J gene, D gene, CDR3 protein, CDR3 DNA. A D gene is named only where the DNA matches it firmly. Not every row has a clone size; where given, it reads once, few, many or a size class.

abundance: .; v_gene: TRBV18; j_gene: TRBJ1-4; d_gene: .; CDR3aa: CASSWKGGANEKLFF; CDR3nt: TGTGCCAGCTCCTGGAAGGGGGGGGCCAATGAAAAACTGTTTTTT
abundance: .; v_gene: TRBV7-3; j_gene: TRBJ2-1; d_gene: TRBD2; CDR3aa: CASSLNPGGRNEQFF; CDR3nt: TGTGCCAGCAGCTTAAATCCGGGGGGGCGCAATGAGCAGTTCTTC
abundance: once; v_gene: TRBV6-5; j_gene: TRBJ2-2; d_gene: .; CDR3aa: CASSIDSATGELFF; CDR3nt: TGTGCCAGCAGCATAGACAGTGCCACCGGGGAGCTGTTTTTT
abundance: .; v_gene: TRBV20-1; j_gene: TRBJ1-5; d_gene: .; CDR3aa: CSAERDGPQHF; CDR3nt: TGCAGTGCGGAGCGGGACGGGCCCCAGCATTTT
abundance: once; v_gene: TRBV24-1; j_gene: TRBJ2-2; d_gene: TRBD1; CDR3aa: CATQTDRGQGELFF; CDR3nt: TGTGCCACCCAAACTGACAGGGGGCAGGGGGAGCTGTTTTTT
abundance: .; v_gene: TRBV6-2/TRBV6-3; j_gene: TRBJ1-1; d_gene: TRBD1; CDR3aa: CASSSPDRGRTEAFF; CDR3nt: TGTGCCAGCAGTTCTCCGGACAGGGGTAGGACTGAAGCTTTCTTT
abundance: .; v_gene: TRBV29-1; j_gene: TRBJ2-1; d_gene: TRBD1; CDR3aa: CSVVGYRDRDKSSSYNEQFF; CDR3nt: TGCAGCGTTGTAGGTTACCGGGACAGGGACAAATCCTCGTCCTACAATGAGCAGTTCTTC
abundance: .; v_gene: TRBV2; j_gene: TRBJ1-5; d_gene: .; CDR3aa: CASTGSNQPQHF; CDR3nt: TGTGCCAGCACAGGAAGCAATCAGCCCCAGCATTTT
abundance: .; v_gene: TRBV19; j_gene: TRBJ2-7; d_gene: TRBD2; CDR3aa: CASITSGVPYEQYF; CDR3nt: TGTGCCAGTATAACTAGCGGGGTGCCCTACGAGCAGTACTTC
abundance: once; v_gene: TRBV4-1; j_gene: TRBJ2-5; d_gene: .; CDR3aa: CASSHSGYQETQYF; CDR3nt: TGCGCCAGCAGCCACAGCGGGTACCAAGAGACCCAGTACTTC
abundance: .; v_gene: TRBV6-5; j_gene: TRBJ1-5; d_gene: .; CDR3aa: CASTGGSNQPQHF; CDR3nt: TGTGCCAGCACGGGTGGTAGCAATCAGCCCCAGCATTTT
abundance: .; v_gene: TRBV4-1; j_gene: TRBJ2-5; d_gene: .; CDR3aa: CASASGRQETQYF; CDR3nt: TGCGCCAGCGCTTCAGGGCGACAAGAGACCCAGTACTTC
abundance: .; v_gene: TRBV19; j_gene: TRBJ2-1; d_gene: TRBD2; CDR3aa: CASKGRGLAGGRSSYNEQFF; CDR3nt: TGTGCCAGCAAGGGGAGGGGACTAGCGGGAGGGCGGAGCTCCTACAATGAGCAGTTCTTC
abundance: few; v_gene: TRBV9; j_gene: TRBJ2-1; d_gene: TRBD2; CDR3aa: CASTLAGDPPYNEQFF; CDR3nt: TGTGCCAGCACCTTAGCGGGAGACCCGCCCTACAATGAGCAGTTCTTC
abundance: once; v_gene: TRBV28; j_gene: TRBJ2-4; d_gene: TRBD2; CDR3aa: CASSPNGRLAKNIQYF; CDR3nt: TGTGCCAGCAGTCCCAACGGGAGGCTAGCCAAAAACATTCAGTACTTC
abundance: .; v_gene: TRBV9; j_gene: TRBJ2-2; d_gene: TRBD1; CDR3aa: CASSPAVLGQGIAGELFF; CDR3nt: TGTGCCAGCAGCCCAGCCGTTTTGGGACAGGGGATCGCCGGGGAGCTGTTTTTT
abundance: few; v_gene: TRBV5-1; j_gene: TRBJ1-1; d_gene: TRBD1; CDR3aa: CASSNRGPGNTEAFF; CDR3nt: TGCGCCAGCAGCAACAGGGGACCAGGGAACACTGAAGCTTTCTTT
abundance: .; v_gene: TRBV7-2; j_gene: TRBJ1-5; d_gene: TRBD1; CDR3aa: CASSLTGQGVGQPQHF; CDR3nt: TGTGCCAGCAGCTTGACCGGACAGGGGGTTGGTCAGCCCCAGCATTTT